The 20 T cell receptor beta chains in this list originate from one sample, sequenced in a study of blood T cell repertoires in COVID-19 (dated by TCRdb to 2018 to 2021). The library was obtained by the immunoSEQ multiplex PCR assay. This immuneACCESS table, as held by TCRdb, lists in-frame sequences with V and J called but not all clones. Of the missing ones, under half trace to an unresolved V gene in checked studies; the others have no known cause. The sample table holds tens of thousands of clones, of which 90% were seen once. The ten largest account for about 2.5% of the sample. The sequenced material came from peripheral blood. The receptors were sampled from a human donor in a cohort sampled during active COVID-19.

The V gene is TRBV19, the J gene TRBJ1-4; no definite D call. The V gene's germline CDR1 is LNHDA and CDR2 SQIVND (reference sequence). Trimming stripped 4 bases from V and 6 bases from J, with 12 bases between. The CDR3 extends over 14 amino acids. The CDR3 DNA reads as TGTGCCAGTAGTACAGATTATTCTCATGAAAAACTGTTTTTT. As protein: CASSTDYSHEKLFF.

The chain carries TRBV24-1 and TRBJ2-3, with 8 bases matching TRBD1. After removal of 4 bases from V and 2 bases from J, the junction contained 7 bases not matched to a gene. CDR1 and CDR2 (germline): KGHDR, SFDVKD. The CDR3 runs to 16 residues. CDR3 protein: CATSDRGQGPTDTQYF. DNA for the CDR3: TGTGCCACCAGTGACCGCGGACAGGGACCCACAGATACGCAGTATTTT.

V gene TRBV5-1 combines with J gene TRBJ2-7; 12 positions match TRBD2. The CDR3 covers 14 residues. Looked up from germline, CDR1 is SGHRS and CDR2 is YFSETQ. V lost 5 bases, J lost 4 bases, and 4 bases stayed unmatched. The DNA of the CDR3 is TGCGCCAGCAGGTCTAGCGGGGGGGTTTACGAGCAGTACTTC. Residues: CASRSSGGVYEQYF.

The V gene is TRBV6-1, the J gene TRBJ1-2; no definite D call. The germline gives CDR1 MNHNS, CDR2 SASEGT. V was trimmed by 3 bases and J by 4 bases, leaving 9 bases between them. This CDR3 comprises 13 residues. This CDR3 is CASSDVGSYGYTF. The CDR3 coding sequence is TGTGCCAGCAGTGACGTAGGGAGCTATGGCTACACCTTC.

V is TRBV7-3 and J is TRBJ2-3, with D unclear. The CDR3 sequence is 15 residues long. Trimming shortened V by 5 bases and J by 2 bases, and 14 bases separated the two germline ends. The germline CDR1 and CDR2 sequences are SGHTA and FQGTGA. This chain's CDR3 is CASSPEHVPTDTQYF. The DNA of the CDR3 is TGTGCCAGCAGCCCCGAACACGTCCCCACAGATACGCAGTATTTT.

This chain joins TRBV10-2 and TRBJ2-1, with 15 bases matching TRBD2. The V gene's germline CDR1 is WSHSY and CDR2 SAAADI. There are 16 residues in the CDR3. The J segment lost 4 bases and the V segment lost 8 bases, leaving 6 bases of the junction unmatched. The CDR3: CASDGTSGGRYNEQFF. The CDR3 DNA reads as TGCGCCAGCGACGGGACTAGCGGGGGGAGGTACAATGAGCAGTTCTTC.

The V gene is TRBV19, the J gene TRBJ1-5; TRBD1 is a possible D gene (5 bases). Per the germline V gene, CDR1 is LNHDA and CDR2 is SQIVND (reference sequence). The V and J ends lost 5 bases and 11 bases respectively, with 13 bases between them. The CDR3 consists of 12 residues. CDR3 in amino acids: CASSPRGTAQHF. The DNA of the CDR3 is TGTGCCAGTAGTCCCCGGGGGACGGCCCAGCATTTT.

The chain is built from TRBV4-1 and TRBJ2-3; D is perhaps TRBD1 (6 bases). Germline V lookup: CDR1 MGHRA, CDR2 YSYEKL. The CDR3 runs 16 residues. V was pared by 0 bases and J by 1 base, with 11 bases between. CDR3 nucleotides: TGCGCCAGCAGCCAAGATCTGGGGACACGCACAGATACGCAGTATTTT. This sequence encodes CASSQDLGTRTDTQYF.

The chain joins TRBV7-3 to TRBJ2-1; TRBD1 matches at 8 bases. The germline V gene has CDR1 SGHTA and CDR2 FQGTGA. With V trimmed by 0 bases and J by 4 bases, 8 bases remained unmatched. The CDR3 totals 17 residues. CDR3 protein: CASSLTFRGRGYNEQFF. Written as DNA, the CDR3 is TGTGCCAGCAGCTTAACCTTCAGGGGGCGCGGGTACAATGAGCAGTTCTTC.

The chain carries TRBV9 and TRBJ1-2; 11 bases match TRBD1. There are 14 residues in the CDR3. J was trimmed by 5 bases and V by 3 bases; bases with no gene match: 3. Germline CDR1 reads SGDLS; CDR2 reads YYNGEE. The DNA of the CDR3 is TGTGCCAGCAGCGCCGGGACAGGGGGTTATGGCTACACCTTC. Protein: CASSAGTGGYGYTF.

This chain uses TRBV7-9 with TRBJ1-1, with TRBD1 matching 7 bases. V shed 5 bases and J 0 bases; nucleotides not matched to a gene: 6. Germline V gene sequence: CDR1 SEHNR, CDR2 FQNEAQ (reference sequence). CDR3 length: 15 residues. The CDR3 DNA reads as TGTGCCAGCAGCATAAGACAGGGCTTGAACACTGAAGCTTTCTTT. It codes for CASSIRQGLNTEAFF.

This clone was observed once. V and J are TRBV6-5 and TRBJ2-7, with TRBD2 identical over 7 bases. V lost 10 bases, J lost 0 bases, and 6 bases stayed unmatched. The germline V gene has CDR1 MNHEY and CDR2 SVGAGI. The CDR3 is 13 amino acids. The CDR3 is CATTSASSYEQYF. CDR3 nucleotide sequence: TGTGCCACCACTAGCGCGAGCTCCTACGAGCAGTACTTC.

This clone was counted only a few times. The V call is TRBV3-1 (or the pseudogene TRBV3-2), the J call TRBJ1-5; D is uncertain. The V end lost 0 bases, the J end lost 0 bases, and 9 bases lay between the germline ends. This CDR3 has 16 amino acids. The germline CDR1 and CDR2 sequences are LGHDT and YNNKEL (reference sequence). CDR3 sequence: CASSQEAGTSNQPQHF. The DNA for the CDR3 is TGTGCCAGCAGCCAAGAGGCAGGTACTAGCAATCAGCCCCAGCATTTT.

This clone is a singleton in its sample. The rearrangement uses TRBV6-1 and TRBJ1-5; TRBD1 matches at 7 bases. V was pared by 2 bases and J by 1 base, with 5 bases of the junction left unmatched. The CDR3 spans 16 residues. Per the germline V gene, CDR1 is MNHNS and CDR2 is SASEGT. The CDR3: CASSERAGGSNQPQHF. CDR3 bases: TGTGCCAGCAGTGAAAGGGCAGGGGGGAGCAATCAGCCCCAGCATTTT.

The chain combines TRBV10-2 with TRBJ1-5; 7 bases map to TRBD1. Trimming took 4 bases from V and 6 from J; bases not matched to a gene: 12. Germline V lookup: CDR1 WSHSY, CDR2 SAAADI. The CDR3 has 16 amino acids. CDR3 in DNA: TGCGCCAGCAGTGGAGGAACAGGGGCAAGGGGTCAGCCCCAGCATTTT. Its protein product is CASSGGTGARGQPQHF.

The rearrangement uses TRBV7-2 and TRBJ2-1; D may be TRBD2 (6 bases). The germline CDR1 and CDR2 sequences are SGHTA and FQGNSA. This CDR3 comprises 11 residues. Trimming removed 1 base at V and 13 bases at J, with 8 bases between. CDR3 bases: TGTGCCAGCAGCTTAGGCGGGATCCAGTTCTTC. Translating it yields CASSLGGIQFF.

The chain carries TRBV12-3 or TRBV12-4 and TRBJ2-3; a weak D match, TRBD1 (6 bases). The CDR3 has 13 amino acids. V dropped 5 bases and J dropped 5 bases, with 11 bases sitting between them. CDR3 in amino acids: CASSRTELDTQYF. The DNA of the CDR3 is TGTGCCAGCAGTCGGACAGAGTTAGATACGCAGTATTTT.

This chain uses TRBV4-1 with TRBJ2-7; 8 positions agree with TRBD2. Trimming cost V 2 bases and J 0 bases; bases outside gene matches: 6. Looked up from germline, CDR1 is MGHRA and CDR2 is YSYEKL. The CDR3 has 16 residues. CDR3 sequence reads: CASSQSRGLDSYEQYF. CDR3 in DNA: TGCGCCAGCAGCCAATCAAGGGGACTAGACTCCTACGAGCAGTACTTC.

The CDR3 here is CASSLSESYNEQFF. The CDR3 DNA reads as TGTGCCAGCAGCTTAAGCGAGTCCTACAATGAGCAGTTCTTC. The chain carries TRBV5-4 and TRBJ2-1; no clear D gene. The CDR3 runs 14 residues. Trimming shortened V by 2 bases and J by 1 base, and 7 bases separated the two germline ends. Per germline, CDR1 SGHNT and CDR2 YYREEE (reference sequence).

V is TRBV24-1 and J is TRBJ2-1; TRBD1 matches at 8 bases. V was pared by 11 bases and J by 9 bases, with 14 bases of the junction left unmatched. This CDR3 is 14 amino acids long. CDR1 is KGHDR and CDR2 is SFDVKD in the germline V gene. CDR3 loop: CAIFRGRRMVEQFF. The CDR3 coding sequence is TGTGCCATTTTCAGGGGGCGTCGAATGGTTGAGCAGTTCTTC.